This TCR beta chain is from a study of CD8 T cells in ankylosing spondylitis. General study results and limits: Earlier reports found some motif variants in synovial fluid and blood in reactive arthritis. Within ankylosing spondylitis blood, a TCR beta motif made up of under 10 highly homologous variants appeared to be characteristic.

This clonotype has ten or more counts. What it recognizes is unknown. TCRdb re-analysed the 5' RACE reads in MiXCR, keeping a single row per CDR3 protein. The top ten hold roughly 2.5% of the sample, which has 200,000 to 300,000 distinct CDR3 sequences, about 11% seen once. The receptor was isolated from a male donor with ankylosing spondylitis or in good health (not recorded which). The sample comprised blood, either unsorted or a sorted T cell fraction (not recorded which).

The CDR3 DNA sequence: TGTGCCAGCAGCGAGGGGACAGGCTTCTACGAGCAGTACTTC. Its translation is CASSEGTGFYEQYF. The V and J genes are TRBV7-9 and TRBJ2-7; 8 positions match TRBD1. Germline CDR1 is SEHNR and CDR2 is FQNEAQ (reference sequence). The CDR3 has 14 amino acids. V shed 5 bases, J shed 3 bases, and the junction held 6 bases outside the gene matches.